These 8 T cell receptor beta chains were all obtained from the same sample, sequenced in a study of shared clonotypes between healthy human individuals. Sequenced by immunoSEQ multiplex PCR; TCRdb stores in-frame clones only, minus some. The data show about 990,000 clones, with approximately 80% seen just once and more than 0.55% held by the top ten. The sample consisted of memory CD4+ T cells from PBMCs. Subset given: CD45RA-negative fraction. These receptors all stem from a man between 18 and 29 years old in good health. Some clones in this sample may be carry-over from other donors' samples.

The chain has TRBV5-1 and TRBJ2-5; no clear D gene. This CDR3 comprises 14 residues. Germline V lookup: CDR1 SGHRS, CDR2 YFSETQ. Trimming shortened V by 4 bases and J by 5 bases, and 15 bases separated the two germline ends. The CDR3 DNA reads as TGCGCCAGCAGCCGGAGCAACCAAAGGGAGACCCAGTACTTC. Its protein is CASSRSNQRETQYF.

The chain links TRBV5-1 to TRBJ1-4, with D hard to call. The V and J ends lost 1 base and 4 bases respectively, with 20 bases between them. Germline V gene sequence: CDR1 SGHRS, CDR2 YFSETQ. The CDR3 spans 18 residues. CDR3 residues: CASSLTGRVGQDNEKLFF. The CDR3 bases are TGCGCCAGCAGCTTGACCGGACGTGTCGGCCAGGATAATGAAAAACTGTTTTTT.

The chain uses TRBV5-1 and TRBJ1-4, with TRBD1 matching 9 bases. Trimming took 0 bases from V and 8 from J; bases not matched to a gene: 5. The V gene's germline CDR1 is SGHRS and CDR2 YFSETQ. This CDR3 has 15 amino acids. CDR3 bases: TGCGCCAGCAGCTTGGCGGACAGGGGAGGAGAAAAACTGTTTTTT. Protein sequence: CASSLADRGGEKLFF.

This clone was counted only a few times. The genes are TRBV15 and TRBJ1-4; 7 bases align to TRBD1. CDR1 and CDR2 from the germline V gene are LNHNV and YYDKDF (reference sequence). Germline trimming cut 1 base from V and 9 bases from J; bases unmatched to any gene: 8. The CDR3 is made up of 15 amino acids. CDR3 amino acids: CATSRVDGDRKKLFF. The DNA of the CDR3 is TGTGCCACCAGCAGAGTGGATGGGGACAGAAAAAAACTGTTTTTT.

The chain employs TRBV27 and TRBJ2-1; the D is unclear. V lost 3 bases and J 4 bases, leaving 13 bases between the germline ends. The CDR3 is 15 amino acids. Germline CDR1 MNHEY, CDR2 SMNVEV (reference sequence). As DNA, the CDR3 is TGTGCCAGCAGTTTCGGGTCTTGGGGTTACAATGAGCAGTTCTTC. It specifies CASSFGSWGYNEQFF.

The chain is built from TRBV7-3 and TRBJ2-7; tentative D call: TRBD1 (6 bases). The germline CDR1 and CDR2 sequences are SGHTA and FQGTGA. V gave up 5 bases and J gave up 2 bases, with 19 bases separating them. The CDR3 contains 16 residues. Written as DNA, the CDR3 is TGTGCCAGCAGCGCAAGCCCGAACAGGGCCACCTACGAGCAGTACTTC. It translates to CASSASPNRATYEQYF.

CDR3 in amino acids: CASPPQRVAGANEQFF. The DNA of the CDR3 is TGTGCCAGCCCCCCCCAGAGAGTAGCGGGAGCCAATGAGCAGTTCTTC. V usage is TRBV28 and J usage is TRBJ2-1; 9 bases are a match to TRBD2. The CDR3 totals 16 residues. V lost 8 bases, J lost 6 bases, and 14 bases stayed unmatched. CDR1 and CDR2 from the germline V gene are MDHEN and SYDVKM.

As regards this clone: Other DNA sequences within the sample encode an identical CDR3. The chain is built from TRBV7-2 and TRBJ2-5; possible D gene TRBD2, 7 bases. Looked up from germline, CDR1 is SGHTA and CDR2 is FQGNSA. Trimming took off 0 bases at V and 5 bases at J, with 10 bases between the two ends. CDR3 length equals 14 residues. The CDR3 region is CASSLAGGGETQYF. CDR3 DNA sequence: TGTGCCAGCAGCTTAGCGGGAGGGGGGGAGACCCAGTACTTC.